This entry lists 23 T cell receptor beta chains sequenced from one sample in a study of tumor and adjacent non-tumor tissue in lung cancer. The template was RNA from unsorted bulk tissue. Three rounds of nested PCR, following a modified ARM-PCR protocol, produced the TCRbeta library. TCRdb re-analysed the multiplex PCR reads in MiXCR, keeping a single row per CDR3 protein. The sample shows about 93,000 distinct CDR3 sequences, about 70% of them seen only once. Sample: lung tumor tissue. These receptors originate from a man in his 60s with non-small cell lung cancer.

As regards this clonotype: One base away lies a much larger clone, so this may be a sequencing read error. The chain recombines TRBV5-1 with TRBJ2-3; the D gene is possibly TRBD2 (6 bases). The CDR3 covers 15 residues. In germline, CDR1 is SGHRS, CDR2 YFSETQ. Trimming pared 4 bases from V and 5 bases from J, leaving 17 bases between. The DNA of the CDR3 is TGCGCCAGCAGCGATAGCGGAACCTCTGGAGATACGCAGTATTTT. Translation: CASSDSGTSGDTQYF. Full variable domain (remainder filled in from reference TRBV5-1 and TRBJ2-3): KAGVTQTPRYLIKTRGQQVTLSCSPISGHRSVSWYQQTPGQGLQFLFEYFSETQRNKGNFPGRFSGRQFSNSRSEMNVSTLELGDSALYLCASSDSGTSGDTQYFGPGTRLTVL.

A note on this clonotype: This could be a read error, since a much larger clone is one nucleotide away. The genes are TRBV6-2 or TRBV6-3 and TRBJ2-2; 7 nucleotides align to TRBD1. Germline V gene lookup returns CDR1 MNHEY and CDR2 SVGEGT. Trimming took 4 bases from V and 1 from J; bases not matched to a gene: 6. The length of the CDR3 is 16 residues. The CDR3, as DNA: TGTGCCAGCAGTTTCGGTGGACAGGTGAACACCGGGGAGCTGTTTTTT. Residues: CASSFGGQVNTGELFF.

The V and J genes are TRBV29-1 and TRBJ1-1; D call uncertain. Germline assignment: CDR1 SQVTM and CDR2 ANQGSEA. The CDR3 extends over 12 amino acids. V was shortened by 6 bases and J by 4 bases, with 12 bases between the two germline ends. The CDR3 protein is CSVVWGSTEAFF. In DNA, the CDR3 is TGCAGCGTCGTCTGGGGATCCACTGAAGCTTTCTTT.

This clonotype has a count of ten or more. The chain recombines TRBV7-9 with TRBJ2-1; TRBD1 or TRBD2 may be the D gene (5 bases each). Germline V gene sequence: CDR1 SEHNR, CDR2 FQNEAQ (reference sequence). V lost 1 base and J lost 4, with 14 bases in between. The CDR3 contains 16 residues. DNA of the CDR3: TGTGCCAGCAGCTTAGGCGAGAGGGGATGGTACAATGAGCAGTTCTTC. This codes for CASSLGERGWYNEQFF.

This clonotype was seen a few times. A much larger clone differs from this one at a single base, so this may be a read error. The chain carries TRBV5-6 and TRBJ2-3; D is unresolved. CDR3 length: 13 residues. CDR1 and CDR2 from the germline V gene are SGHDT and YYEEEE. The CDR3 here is CANSSTLADTQYF. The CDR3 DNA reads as TGTGCCAACAGCTCCACTTTAGCAGATACGCAGTATTTT.

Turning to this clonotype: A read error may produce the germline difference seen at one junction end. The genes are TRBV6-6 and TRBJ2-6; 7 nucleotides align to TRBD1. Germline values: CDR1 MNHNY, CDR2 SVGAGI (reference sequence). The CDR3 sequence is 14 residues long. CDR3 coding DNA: TGTACCAGCAGAGACAGGGCAGGGGCCAACGTCCTGACTTTT. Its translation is CTSRDRAGANVLTF.

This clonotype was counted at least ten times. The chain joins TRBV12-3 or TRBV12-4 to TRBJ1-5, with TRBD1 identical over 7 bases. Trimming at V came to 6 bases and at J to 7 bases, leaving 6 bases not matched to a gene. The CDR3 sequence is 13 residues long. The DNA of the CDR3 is TGTGCCAGCAGCAACAGGGGCAGACAGCCCCAGCATTTT. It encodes CASSNRGRQPQHF.

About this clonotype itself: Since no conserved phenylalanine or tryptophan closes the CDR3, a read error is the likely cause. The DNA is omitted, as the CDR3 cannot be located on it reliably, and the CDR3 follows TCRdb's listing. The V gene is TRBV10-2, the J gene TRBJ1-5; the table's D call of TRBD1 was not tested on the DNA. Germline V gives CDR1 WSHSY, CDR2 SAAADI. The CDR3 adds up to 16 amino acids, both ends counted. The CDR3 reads CASSETGGVGNQPRHS.

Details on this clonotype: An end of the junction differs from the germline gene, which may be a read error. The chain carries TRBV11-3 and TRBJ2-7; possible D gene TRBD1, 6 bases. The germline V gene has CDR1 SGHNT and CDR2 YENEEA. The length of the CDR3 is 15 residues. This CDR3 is CTSSLDGTSTCEQYF. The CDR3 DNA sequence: TGTACCAGCAGCTTAGACGGGACAAGCACCTGCGAGCAGTACTTC.

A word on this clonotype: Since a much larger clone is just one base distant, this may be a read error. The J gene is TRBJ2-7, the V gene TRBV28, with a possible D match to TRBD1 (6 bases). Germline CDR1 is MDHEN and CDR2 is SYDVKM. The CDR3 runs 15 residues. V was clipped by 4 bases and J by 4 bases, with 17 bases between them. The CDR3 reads CASSSPEQGRYEQYF. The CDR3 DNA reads TGTGCCAGCAGTTCACCTGAACAGGGACGATACGAGCAGTACTTC.

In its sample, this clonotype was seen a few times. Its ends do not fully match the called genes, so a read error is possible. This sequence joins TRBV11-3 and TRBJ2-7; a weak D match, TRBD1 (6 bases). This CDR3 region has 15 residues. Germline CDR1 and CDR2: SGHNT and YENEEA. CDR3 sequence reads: CTSNLDGTSSYEQYF. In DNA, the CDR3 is TGTACCAGTAACTTAGACGGGACAAGCTCCTACGAGCAGTACTTC.

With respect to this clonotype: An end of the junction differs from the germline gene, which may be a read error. The CDR3 DNA reads TGTTCCAGCAACCACGGGGCTAGCGGGAGCCATGAGCAGTTCTTC. Translated, it gives CSSNHGASGSHEQFF. The chain uses TRBV11-3 and TRBJ2-1; 10 bases fit TRBD2. Germline V gives CDR1 SGHNT, CDR2 YENEEA. CDR3 length equals 15 residues.

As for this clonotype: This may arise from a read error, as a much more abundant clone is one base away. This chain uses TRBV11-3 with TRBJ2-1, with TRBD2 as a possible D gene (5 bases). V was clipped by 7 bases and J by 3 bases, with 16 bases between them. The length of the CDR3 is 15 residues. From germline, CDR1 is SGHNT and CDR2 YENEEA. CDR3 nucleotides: TGTGCCAGCATCTCTGGGGAGTGGGGCTACAATGAGCAGTTCTTC. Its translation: CASISGEWGYNEQFF.

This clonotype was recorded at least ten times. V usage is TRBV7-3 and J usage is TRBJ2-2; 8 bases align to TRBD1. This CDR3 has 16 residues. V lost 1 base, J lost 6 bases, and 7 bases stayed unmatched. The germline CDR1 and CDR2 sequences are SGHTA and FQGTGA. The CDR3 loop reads CASSLRFQGAPGELFF. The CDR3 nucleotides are TGTGCCAGCAGCTTAAGATTTCAGGGGGCGCCCGGGGAGCTGTTTTTT. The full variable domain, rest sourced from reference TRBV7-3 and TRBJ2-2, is GAGVSQTPSNKVTEKGKYVELRCDPISGHTALYWYRQSLGQGPEFLIYFQGTGAADDSGLPNDRFFAVRPEGSVSTLKIQRTERGDSAVYLCASSLRFQGAPGELFFGEGSRLTVL.

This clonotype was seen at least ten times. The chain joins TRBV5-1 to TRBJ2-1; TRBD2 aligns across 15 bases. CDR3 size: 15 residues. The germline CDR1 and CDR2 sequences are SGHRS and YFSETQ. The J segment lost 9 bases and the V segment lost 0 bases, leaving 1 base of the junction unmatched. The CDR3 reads CASSLAGLAGGEQFF. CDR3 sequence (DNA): TGCGCCAGCAGCTTGGCGGGACTAGCGGGGGGTGAGCAGTTCTTC.

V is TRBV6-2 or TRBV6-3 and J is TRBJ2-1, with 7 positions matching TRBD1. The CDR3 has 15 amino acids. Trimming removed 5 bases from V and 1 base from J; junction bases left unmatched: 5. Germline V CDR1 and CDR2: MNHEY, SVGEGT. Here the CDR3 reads CASSKRDSSYNEQFF. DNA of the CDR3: TGTGCCAGCAGTAAGAGGGACAGTTCCTACAATGAGCAGTTCTTC.

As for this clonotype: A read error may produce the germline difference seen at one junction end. In nucleotides, the CDR3 is TGTGCCAGCGAATCAACAGCCGACGGGGGGACCACTGAAACTTCCTTT. Amino acids: CASESTADGGTTETSF. The chain couples TRBV14 to TRBJ1-1; a weak D match, TRBD1 (5 bases). Germline V gives CDR1 SGHDN, CDR2 FVKESK. CDR3 size: 16 residues. Full variable domain (outside the CDR3, taken from reference TRBV14 and TRBJ1-1): EAGVTQFPSHSVIEKGQTVTLRCDPISGHDNLYWYRRVMGKEIKFLLHFVKESKQDESGMPNNRFLAERTGGTYSTLKVQPAELEDSGVYFCASESTADGGTTETSFGQGTRLTVV.

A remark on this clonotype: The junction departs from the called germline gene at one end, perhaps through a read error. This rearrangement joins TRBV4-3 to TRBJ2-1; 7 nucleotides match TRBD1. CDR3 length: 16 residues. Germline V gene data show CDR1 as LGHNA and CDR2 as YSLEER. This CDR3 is CASSQDSGQMYNQQFF. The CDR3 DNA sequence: TGCGCCAGCAGCCAAGATTCGGGACAGATGTACAATCAGCAGTTCTTC.

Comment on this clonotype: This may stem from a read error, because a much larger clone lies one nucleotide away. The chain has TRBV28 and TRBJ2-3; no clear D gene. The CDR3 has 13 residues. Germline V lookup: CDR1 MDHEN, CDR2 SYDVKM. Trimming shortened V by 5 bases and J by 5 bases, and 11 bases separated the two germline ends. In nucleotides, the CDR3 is TGTGCCAGCAGTGATCCACACCAAGATACGCAGTATTTT. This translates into CASSDPHQDTQYF.

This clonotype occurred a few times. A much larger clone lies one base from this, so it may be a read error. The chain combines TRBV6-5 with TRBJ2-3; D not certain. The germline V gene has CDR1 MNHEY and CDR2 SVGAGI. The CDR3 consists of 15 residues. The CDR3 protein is CVSSYRFAGTDTQYF. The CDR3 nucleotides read TGTGTCAGCAGTTATCGTTTCGCAGGCACAGATACGCAGTATTTT.

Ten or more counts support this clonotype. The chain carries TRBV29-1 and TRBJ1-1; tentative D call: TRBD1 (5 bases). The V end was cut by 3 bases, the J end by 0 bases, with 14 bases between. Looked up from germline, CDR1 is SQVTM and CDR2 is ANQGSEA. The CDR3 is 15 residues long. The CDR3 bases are TGCAGCGTTGAGTCCGGGCCAGGGATGAACACTGAAGCTTTCTTT. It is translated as CSVESGPGMNTEAFF. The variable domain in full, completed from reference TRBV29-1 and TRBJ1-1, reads SAVISQKPSRDICQRGTSLTIQCQVDSQVTMMFWYRQQPGQSLTLIATANQGSEATYESGFVIDKFPISRPNLTFSTLTVSNMSPEDSSIYLCSVESGPGMNTEAFFGQGTRLTVV.

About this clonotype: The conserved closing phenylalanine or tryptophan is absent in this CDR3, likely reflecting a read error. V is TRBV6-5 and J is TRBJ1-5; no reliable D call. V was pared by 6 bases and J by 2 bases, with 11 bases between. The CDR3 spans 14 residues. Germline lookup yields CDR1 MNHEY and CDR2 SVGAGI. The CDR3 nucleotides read TGTGCCAGCAGCCGTCATGGTCGCAATCAGCCCCAGCATTTA. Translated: CASSRHGRNQPQHL.

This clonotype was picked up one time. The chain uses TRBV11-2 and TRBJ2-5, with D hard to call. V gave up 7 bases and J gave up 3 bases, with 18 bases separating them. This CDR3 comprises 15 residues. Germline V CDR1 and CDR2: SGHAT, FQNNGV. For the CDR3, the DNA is TGTGCCAGCACCAAAAGGGCTGGCAGCAAAGAGACCCAGTACTTC. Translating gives CASTKRAGSKETQYF.